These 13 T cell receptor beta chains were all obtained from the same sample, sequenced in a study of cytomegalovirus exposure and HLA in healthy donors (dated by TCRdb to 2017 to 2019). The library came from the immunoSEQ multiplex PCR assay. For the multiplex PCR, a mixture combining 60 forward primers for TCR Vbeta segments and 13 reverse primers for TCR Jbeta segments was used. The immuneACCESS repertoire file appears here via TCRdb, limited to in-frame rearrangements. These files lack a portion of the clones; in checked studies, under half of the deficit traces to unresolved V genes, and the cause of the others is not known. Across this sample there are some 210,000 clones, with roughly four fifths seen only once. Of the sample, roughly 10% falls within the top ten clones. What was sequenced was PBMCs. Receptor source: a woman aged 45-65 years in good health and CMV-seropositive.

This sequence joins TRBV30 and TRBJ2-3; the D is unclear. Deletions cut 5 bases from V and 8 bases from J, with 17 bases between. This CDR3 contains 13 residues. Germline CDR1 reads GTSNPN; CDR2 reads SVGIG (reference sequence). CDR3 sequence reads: CAWRTRTDGTQYF. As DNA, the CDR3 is TGTGCCTGGCGCACCCGCACAGATGGTACGCAGTATTTT.

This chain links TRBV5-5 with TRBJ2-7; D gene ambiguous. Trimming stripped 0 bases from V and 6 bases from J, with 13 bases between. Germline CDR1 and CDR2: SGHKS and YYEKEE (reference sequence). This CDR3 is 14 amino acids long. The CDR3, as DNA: TGTGCCAGCAGCTTGGGGGCCTCGTCTGGCGAGCAGTACTTC. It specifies CASSLGASSGEQYF.

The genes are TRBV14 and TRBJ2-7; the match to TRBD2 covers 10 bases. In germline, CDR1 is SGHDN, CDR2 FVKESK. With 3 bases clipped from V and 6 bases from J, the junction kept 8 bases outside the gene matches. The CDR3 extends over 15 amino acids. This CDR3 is CASSHQRGGYSEQYF. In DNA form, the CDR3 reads TGTGCCAGCAGCCACCAGCGGGGGGGCTATAGCGAGCAGTACTTC.

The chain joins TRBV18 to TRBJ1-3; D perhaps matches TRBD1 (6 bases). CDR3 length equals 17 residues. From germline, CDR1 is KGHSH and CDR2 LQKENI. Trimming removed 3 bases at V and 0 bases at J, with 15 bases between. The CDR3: CASSPVRGTSSGNTIYF. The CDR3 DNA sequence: TGTGCCAGCTCACCCGTCAGGGGCACTTCCTCTGGAAACACCATATATTTT.

The CDR3 coding sequence is TGTGCCAGCAGCTTAGGTGGCGGGGGCTATGGCTACACCTTC. Its protein product is CASSLGGGGYGYTF. This sequence joins TRBV11-2 and TRBJ1-2, with a weak D call TRBD1 (5 bases). Per the germline V gene, CDR1 is SGHAT and CDR2 is FQNNGV. This CDR3 region has 14 residues. The V end lost 1 base, the J end lost 4 bases, and 10 bases lay between the germline ends.

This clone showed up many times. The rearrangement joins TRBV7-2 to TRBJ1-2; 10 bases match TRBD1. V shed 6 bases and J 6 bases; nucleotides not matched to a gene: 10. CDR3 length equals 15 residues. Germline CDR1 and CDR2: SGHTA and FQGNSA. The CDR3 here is CASSEGTGAIDGYTF. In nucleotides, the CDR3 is TGTGCCAGCAGTGAGGGGACAGGGGCGATTGATGGCTACACCTTC.

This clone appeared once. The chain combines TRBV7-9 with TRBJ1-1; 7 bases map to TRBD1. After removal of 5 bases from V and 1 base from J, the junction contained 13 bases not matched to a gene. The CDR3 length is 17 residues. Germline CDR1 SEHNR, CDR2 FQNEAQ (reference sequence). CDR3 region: CASSPRITGEANTEAFF. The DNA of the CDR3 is TGTGCCAGCAGCCCTAGGATAACAGGGGAGGCGAACACTGAAGCTTTCTTT.

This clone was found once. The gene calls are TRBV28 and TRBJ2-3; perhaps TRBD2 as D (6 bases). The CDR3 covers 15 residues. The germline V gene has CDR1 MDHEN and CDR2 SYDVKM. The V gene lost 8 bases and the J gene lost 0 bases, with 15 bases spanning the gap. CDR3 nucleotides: TGTGCCAGCGGATCCGGGGGAACTAGCACAGATACGCAGTATTTT. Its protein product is CASGSGGTSTDTQYF.

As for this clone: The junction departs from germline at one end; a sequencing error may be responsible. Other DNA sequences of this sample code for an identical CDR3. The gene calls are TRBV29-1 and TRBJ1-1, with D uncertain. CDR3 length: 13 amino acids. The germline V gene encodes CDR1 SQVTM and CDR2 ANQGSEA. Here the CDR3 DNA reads TGCAGCGTTTCGGGGATCGCGAACACTGAGGCTTTCTTT. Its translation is CSVSGIANTEAFF.

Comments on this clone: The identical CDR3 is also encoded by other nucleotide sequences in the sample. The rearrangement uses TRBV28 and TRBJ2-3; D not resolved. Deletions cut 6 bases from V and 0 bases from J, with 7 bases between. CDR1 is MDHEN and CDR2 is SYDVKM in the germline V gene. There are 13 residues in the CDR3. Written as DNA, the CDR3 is TGTGCCAGCAGCCTCACTAGCACAGATACGCAGTATTTT. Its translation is CASSLTSTDTQYF.

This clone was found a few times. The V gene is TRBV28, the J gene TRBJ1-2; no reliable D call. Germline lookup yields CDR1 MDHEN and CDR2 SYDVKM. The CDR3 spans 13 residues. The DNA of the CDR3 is TGTGTCGCCCAATCCCCCTCATCAGATGGCTACACCTTC. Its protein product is CVAQSPSSDGYTF.

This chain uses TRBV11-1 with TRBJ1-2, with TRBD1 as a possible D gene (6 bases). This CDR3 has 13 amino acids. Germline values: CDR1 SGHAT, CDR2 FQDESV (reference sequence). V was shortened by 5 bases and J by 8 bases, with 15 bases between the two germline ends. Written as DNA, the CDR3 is TGTGCCAGCAGCGCCCCGGGGGGCGACGGCTACACCTTC. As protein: CASSAPGGDGYTF. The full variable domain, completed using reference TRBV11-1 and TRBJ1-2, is EAEVAQSPRYKITEKSQAVAFWCDPISGHATLYWYRQILGQGPELLVQFQDESVVDDSQLPKDRFSAERLKGVDSTLKIQPAELGDSAMYLCASSAPGGDGYTFGSGTRLTVV.

The DNA for the CDR3 is TGTGCCAGCAGCCTTGGGGAGGCCCGGCATGAAAAACTGTTTTTT. Amino acid sequence: CASSLGEARHEKLFF. The genes are TRBV4-2 and TRBJ1-4, with unresolved D. V was shortened by 4 bases and J by 6 bases, with 15 bases between the two germline ends. The CDR3 contains 15 residues. The germline V gene encodes CDR1 LGHNA and CDR2 YNFKEQ.